The 8 T cell receptor beta chains in this list originate from one sample, sequenced in a study of cytomegalovirus exposure and HLA in healthy donors. Measured with immunoSEQ multiplex PCR; TCRdb has only the in-frame clones, and not every one. The repertoire has 190,000 or so clones, more than 65% of them found once; the top ten carry under 3.5%. Material: PBMCs. All receptors come from a woman between 18 and 29 years old in good health and CMV-seropositive.

CDR3 DNA: TGTGCCAGCAGCTCCCGGGACAGGGTCACTGAAGCTTTCTTT. Protein product: CASSSRDRVTEAFF. The rearrangement joins TRBV5-4 to TRBJ1-1; TRBD1 agrees at 9 bases. Trimming at V came to 3 bases and at J to 4 bases, leaving 4 bases not matched to a gene. Germline assignment: CDR1 SGHNT and CDR2 YYREEE (reference sequence). The CDR3 sequence is 14 residues long.

The chain recombines TRBV6-6 with TRBJ1-2; the match to TRBD1 covers 8 bases. Germline CDR1 MNHNY, CDR2 SVGAGI (reference sequence). The CDR3 sequence is 15 residues long. V dropped 0 bases and J dropped 8; count of bases not matched to a gene: 8. The CDR3 DNA sequence: TGTGCCAGCAGTTACTCGAAGGACAGGGATGGAGGCTACACCTTC. It yields the protein CASSYSKDRDGGYTF.

In DNA, the CDR3 is TGTGCCATCGAGGTAGCGGGGGGGCCGGGAGATACGCAGTATTTT. Translating it yields CAIEVAGGPGDTQYF. V usage is TRBV15 and J usage is TRBJ2-3; 11 nucleotides align to TRBD2. CDR3 length: 15 amino acids. The V and J ends lost 10 bases and 5 bases, in that order; junction bases with no gene match: 11. The germline V gene has CDR1 LNHNV and CDR2 YYDKDF (reference sequence).

The J gene is TRBJ1-6, the V gene TRBV9; D unclear. Trimming took off 5 bases at V and 14 bases at J, with 14 bases between the two ends. The germline gives CDR1 SGDLS, CDR2 YYNGEE. The CDR3 runs to 12 residues. CDR3 residues: CASRDFEGSLHF. The CDR3 nucleotides are TGTGCCAGCAGGGATTTCGAGGGATCCCTCCACTTT.

The chain carries TRBV11-2 and TRBJ1-1; a weak D match, TRBD1 (6 bases). The CDR3 runs to 15 residues. Germline lookup yields CDR1 SGHAT and CDR2 FQNNGV. Trimming took off 1 base at V and 2 bases at J, with 11 bases between the two ends. The CDR3 DNA reads TGTGCCAGCAGCTTAGCAGGGGTCCTAAACACTGAAGCTTTCTTT. It translates to CASSLAGVLNTEAFF.

This clone was counted once. An end of the junction does not agree with germline; a read error may underlie this. The J gene is TRBJ2-2, the V gene TRBV5-1; perhaps TRBD2 as D (6 bases). There are 13 residues in the CDR3. Germline assignment: CDR1 SGHRS and CDR2 YFSETQ. CDR3 DNA sequence: TGCGCCAGCAGCTTGGACTGGACCGGGGGGCTGTTTTTT. Amino acid sequence: CASSLDWTGGLFF.

The chain couples TRBV2 to TRBJ1-5; no reliable D call. Per the germline V gene, CDR1 is SNHLY and CDR2 is FYNNEI. This CDR3 spans 13 amino acids. Between the trimmed V and J ends, which lost 4 bases and 4 bases, there was a span of 8 bases. The CDR3 loop reads CASSVQINQPQHF. The CDR3, as DNA: TGTGCCAGCAGTGTACAGATAAATCAGCCCCAGCATTTT.

The chain links TRBV5-4 to TRBJ1-2, with D possibly matching TRBD1 (5 bases). The CDR3 length is 15 residues. Trimming pared 0 bases from V and 5 bases from J, leaving 14 bases between. Germline loops: CDR1 SGHNT, CDR2 YYREEE (reference sequence). This CDR3 reads CASSLGQSPRYGYTF. The DNA of the CDR3 is TGTGCCAGCAGCTTGGGACAGAGCCCTAGGTATGGCTACACCTTC.